The clone carrying this T cell receptor beta chain was counted ten times or more. Its specificity is unknown. Amplified TCR beta CDR3 regions were obtained using RNA transcripts as template. First-round RT-PCR employed HTBI primers, with a second-round multiplex PCR after it. TCRdb re-analysed the multiplex PCR reads in MiXCR, keeping a single row per CDR3 protein. Of 600,000 to 700,000 distinct CDR3 sequences in the sample, about 38% were seen once. The CDR3 loop spans 12 amino acids. The germline V gene encodes CDR1 LGHDT and CDR2 YNNKEL (reference sequence). V was clipped by 1 base and J by 7 bases, with 5 bases between them. The sample comes from a study of Graves' ophthalmopathy and Graves' hyperthyroidism. Notes on the study in general: Forecasting of ophthalmopathy progression by the model achieved approximately 70% sensitivity and less than 80% specificity.

This chain joins TRBV3-1 and TRBJ1-5; no clear D. The material sequenced was peripheral blood. This receptor was taken from an adult man with Graves' ophthalmopathy. This chain's CDR3 is CASSQGRQPQHF. The CDR3 DNA reads TGTGCCAGCAGCCAAGGACGACAGCCCCAGCATTTT.